This TCR beta chain was sequenced for a study of CXCR3-negative and CXCR3-positive naive CD8 T cells. Study-level findings and limits: TRB CDR3s of CXCR3-positive naive cells were more hydrophobic than those of CXCR3-negative naive cells.

The CDR3 is made up of 13 amino acids. The method, 5' RACE with UMI labels, was used to prepare the TRB cDNA libraries. TCRdb reprocessed the 5' RACE reads and stores each CDR3 protein as one record, lacking DNA. Here the sample table reports about 130,000 distinct CDR3 sequences. A word on this clonotype: Its specificity is unknown.

The TCR sequence derives from a human donor in good health. Some clones in this sample may be carry-over from other donors' samples. This chain uses TRBV12-3 or TRBV12-4 with TRBJ2-1; TCRdb designates TRBD2, a call that cannot be tested without DNA. The sample consisted of naive CXCR3- CD8+ T cells from blood. Subset denoted: CD45RO-CCR7+CD27+CD95- naive CD8+ T cells lacking CXCR3 (TNR3-). The CDR3 sequence is CASSSTSPNEQFF.